Each of the 30 T cell receptor beta chains below was sequenced from the same sample in a study of blood T cell repertoires in COVID-19. TCRdb's copy holds only in-frame clones and misses some; the assay was immunoSEQ multiplex PCR. This table holds approximately 470,000 clones, roughly 88% found once. The sequenced material came from peripheral blood. All receptors come from a human donor in a cohort sampled during active COVID-19.

V and J are TRBV19 and TRBJ1-2; 11 bases map to TRBD1. V dropped 5 bases and J dropped 4; count of bases not matched to a gene: 3. The CDR3 contains 14 residues. CDR1 LNHDA and CDR2 SQIVND come from the germline V gene (reference sequence). This chain's CDR3 is CASSSGQGGYGYTF. The DNA for the CDR3 is TGTGCCAGTAGTTCGGGACAGGGGGGCTATGGCTACACCTTC.

In DNA, the CDR3 is TGTGCCAGCAGCTTTGGGACAGGAACCACTGAAGCTTTCTTT. This translates into CASSFGTGTTEAFF. The rearrangement links TRBV7-9 to TRBJ1-1; TRBD1 matches at 8 bases. The CDR3 covers 14 residues. Germline values: CDR1 SEHNR, CDR2 FQNEAQ (reference sequence). V lost 3 bases, J lost 4 bases, and 4 bases stayed unmatched.

This sequence joins TRBV19 and TRBJ2-5; 10 bases fit TRBD2. This CDR3 region has 15 residues. Trimming removed 6 bases from V and 0 bases from J; junction bases left unmatched: 4. CDR1 LNHDA and CDR2 SQIVND come from the germline V gene (reference sequence). CDR3 coding DNA: TGTGCCAGTAGACCGCTAGCGGGAGACCAAGAGACCCAGTACTTC. Residues: CASRPLAGDQETQYF.

The chain has TRBV6-5 and TRBJ2-7, with a weak D call TRBD1 (6 bases). Germline CDR1 MNHEY, CDR2 SVGAGI. The V gene lost 6 bases and the J gene lost 2 bases, with 17 bases spanning the gap. This CDR3 has 15 amino acids. In DNA, the CDR3 is TGTGCCAGCAGAGCTTCACAGGGAATTACCTACGAGCAGTACTTC. It yields the protein CASRASQGITYEQYF.

The chain employs TRBV13 and TRBJ2-1; 11 nucleotides align to TRBD1. After removal of 4 bases from V and 0 bases from J, the junction contained 5 bases not matched to a gene. The CDR3 extends over 17 amino acids. Germline CDR1 reads PRHDT; CDR2 reads FYEKMQ (reference sequence). The CDR3 DNA follows: TGTGCCAGCAGCTCCCTTGGGACAGGGGGCTCCTACAATGAGCAGTTCTTC. Protein sequence: CASSSLGTGGSYNEQFF.

The CDR3 DNA reads TGTGCCAGCAGCTTAGTTGAGGGACTTCACAATGAGCAGTTCTTC. Its translation: CASSLVEGLHNEQFF. V is TRBV7-8 and J is TRBJ2-1; TRBD2 might be the D (6 bases). The CDR3 is made up of 15 amino acids. Trimming pared 1 base from V and 5 bases from J, leaving 12 bases between. CDR1 SGHVS and CDR2 FQNEAQ come from the germline V gene. Full variable domain (outside the CDR3, taken from reference TRBV7-8 and TRBJ2-1): GAGVSQSPRYKVAKRGQDVALRCDPISGHVSLFWYQQALGQGPEFLTYFQNEAQLDKSGLPSDRFFAERPEGSVSTLKIQRTQQEDSAVYLCASSLVEGLHNEQFFGPGTRLTVL.

The chain carries TRBV7-2 and TRBJ2-7, with TRBD2 matching over 8 bases. Germline V gene data show CDR1 as SGHTA and CDR2 as FQGNSA. Germline trimming cut 5 bases from V and 5 bases from J; bases unmatched to any gene: 14. This CDR3 spans 16 amino acids. CDR3 loop: CASSPDGTSGAHEQYF. The CDR3 nucleotides read TGTGCCAGCAGCCCCGACGGCACTAGCGGTGCGCACGAGCAGTACTTC.

Concerning this clone itself: One end of the junction does not line up with germline, which may come from a read error. The rearrangement links TRBV28 to TRBJ2-3; D not certain. The germline V gene has CDR1 MDHEN and CDR2 SYDVKM. CDR3 length equals 12 residues. This chain's CDR3 is CASRLVVDTQYF. CDR3 sequence (DNA): TGTGCCAGCCGTTTAGTAGTGGATACGCAGTATTTT.

V and J are TRBV7-2 and TRBJ2-3; D may be TRBD1 (6 bases). The germline gives CDR1 SGHTA, CDR2 FQGNSA. The CDR3 sequence is 15 residues long. V shed 2 bases and J shed 3 bases, with 12 bases lying between them. CDR3 sequence (DNA): TGTGCCAGCAGCTTAATGATACAGGGAACAGATACGCAGTATTTT. Its translation: CASSLMIQGTDTQYF. Complete variable domain (other parts from reference TRBV7-2 and TRBJ2-3): GAGVSQSPSNKVTEKGKDVELRCDPISGHTALYWYRQSLGQGLEFLIYFQGNSAPDKSGLPSDRFSAERTGGSVSTLTIQRTQQEDSAVYLCASSLMIQGTDTQYFGPGTRLTVL.

The chain employs TRBV20-1 and TRBJ2-7, with 9 bases aligning to TRBD1. Trimming took 3 bases from V and 0 from J; bases not matched to a gene: 3. Per germline, CDR1 DFQATT and CDR2 SNEGSKA (reference sequence). The CDR3 is made up of 14 amino acids. CDR3: CSASRQGVSYEQYF. The CDR3 DNA is TGCAGTGCTAGTCGACAGGGGGTCTCCTACGAGCAGTACTTC.

This chain uses TRBV18 with TRBJ1-4, with 7 bases aligning to TRBD1. The J segment lost 8 bases and the V segment lost 1 base, leaving 4 bases of the junction unmatched. CDR1 is KGHSH, CDR2 LQKENI, per germline. This CDR3 comprises 14 residues. The DNA of the CDR3 is TGTGCCAGCTCACCACGACAGGGTGAGGAAAAACTGTTTTTT. This encodes CASSPRQGEEKLFF.

The chain couples TRBV2 to TRBJ2-4; D gene unclear. Germline assignment: CDR1 SNHLY and CDR2 FYNNEI. CDR3 length: 15 amino acids. The V end lost 4 bases, the J end lost 1 base, and 11 bases lay between the germline ends. The CDR3 region is CASSGEVLAKNIQYF. Written as DNA, the CDR3 is TGTGCCAGCAGTGGTGAGGTCTTGGCCAAAAACATTCAGTACTTC.

V usage is TRBV5-4 and J usage is TRBJ2-3, with 14 bases aligning to TRBD2. The CDR3 covers 17 residues. Germline assignment: CDR1 SGHNT and CDR2 YYREEE (reference sequence). The J segment lost 0 bases and the V segment lost 4 bases, leaving 4 bases of the junction unmatched. The CDR3 DNA reads TGTGCCAGCAGCCTAGGGACTAGCGGGAGAAGCACAGATACGCAGTATTTT. The encoded protein is CASSLGTSGRSTDTQYF.

This clone came up a few times. The chain links TRBV6-2 or TRBV6-3 to TRBJ2-7; no reliable D call. This CDR3 region has 12 residues. With 1 base removed from V and 5 bases from J, the gap between germline ends came to 6 bases. Germline V gives CDR1 MNHEY, CDR2 SVGEGT. This CDR3 is CASSYYIHEQYF. The CDR3 DNA sequence: TGTGCCAGCAGTTACTACATACACGAGCAGTACTTC.

This rearrangement joins TRBV9 to TRBJ2-1, with TRBD1 identical over 7 bases. Germline lookup yields CDR1 SGDLS and CDR2 YYNGEE. The V and J ends lost 0 bases and 2 bases, in that order; junction bases with no gene match: 2. This CDR3 has 15 amino acids. CDR3 amino acids: CASSVATGPYNEQFF. CDR3 bases: TGTGCCAGCAGCGTAGCGACAGGGCCCTACAATGAGCAGTTCTTC.

The chain joins TRBV5-1 to TRBJ2-7; 8 nucleotides agree with TRBD1. This CDR3 is 15 amino acids long. Unmatched junction bases numbered 2, after V lost 0 bases and J lost 0 bases. Germline assignment: CDR1 SGHRS and CDR2 YFSETQ. Here the CDR3 DNA reads TGCGCCAGCAGCTTGGCGGGACAGGTCTCCTACGAGCAGTACTTC. Translated, it gives CASSLAGQVSYEQYF.

This clone was observed once. This rearrangement joins TRBV18 to TRBJ2-1, with a possible D match to TRBD2 (6 bases). Trimming cost V 2 bases and J 1 base, with 15 bases left between them. Germline values: CDR1 KGHSH, CDR2 LQKENI. The CDR3 has 17 residues. CDR3 amino acids: CASSPMASGLSYNEQFF. The CDR3 bases are TGTGCCAGCTCACCAATGGCATCGGGACTTTCCTACAATGAGCAGTTCTTC.

The chain employs TRBV6-5 and TRBJ1-5; TRBD1 matches 7 bases. V was clipped by 4 bases and J by 8 bases; unmatched bases: 14. This CDR3 spans 16 amino acids. Germline CDR1 reads MNHEY; CDR2 reads SVGAGI. The CDR3: CASSFPDRWSLKPQHF. The CDR3 bases are TGTGCCAGCAGTTTCCCGGACAGGTGGTCCCTAAAGCCCCAGCATTTT.

This clone came up once. V gene TRBV18 combines with J gene TRBJ1-1, with a weak D call TRBD1 (6 bases). This CDR3 region has 13 residues. The V and J ends lost 5 bases and 4 bases respectively, with 11 bases between them. CDR1 and CDR2 from the germline V gene are KGHSH and LQKENI. As DNA, the CDR3 is TGTGCCAGCTCAACGGGACATACCACTGAAGCTTTCTTT. It codes for CASSTGHTTEAFF.

The chain employs TRBV11-3 and TRBJ2-1, with TRBD2 identical over 7 bases. Germline CDR1 and CDR2: SGHNT and YENEEA. The ends lost 0 bases at V and 5 bases at J; junction bases unmatched: 4. The CDR3 covers 15 residues. The CDR3 loop is CASSLEGLTDNEQFF. The CDR3 DNA follows: TGTGCCAGCAGCTTAGAGGGACTAACCGACAATGAGCAGTTCTTC.

The rearrangement uses TRBV7-9 and TRBJ2-2, with D tentatively TRBD1 (6 bases). Germline V gene sequence: CDR1 SEHNR, CDR2 FQNEAQ (reference sequence). V was cut by 1 base and J by 1 base, with 10 bases left in between. The CDR3 loop spans 16 amino acids. The CDR3: CASSLDTGRNTGELFF. The CDR3 region has the DNA TGTGCCAGCAGCTTAGATACAGGGCGGAACACCGGGGAGCTGTTTTTT.

The CDR3 nucleotides read TGTGCCAGCAGGGGACAGGTCGGTGAAGCTTTCTTT. This sequence encodes CASRGQVGEAFF. The chain combines TRBV6-5 with TRBJ1-1; TRBD1 aligns across 8 bases. The CDR3 covers 12 residues. Germline CDR1 reads MNHEY; CDR2 reads SVGAGI. Trimming at V came to 6 bases and at J to 7 bases, leaving 4 bases not matched to a gene.

CDR3 sequence: CASSQAPRQGSNNEQFF. CDR3 nucleotides: TGCGCCAGCAGCCAAGCGCCCCGACAGGGGTCAAACAATGAGCAGTTCTTC. The V call is TRBV4-1, the J call TRBJ2-1; 8 bases line up with TRBD1. This CDR3 is built from 17 residues. J was trimmed by 5 bases and V by 1 base; bases with no gene match: 10. Germline V gene data show CDR1 as MGHRA and CDR2 as YSYEKL.

The rearrangement links TRBV28 to TRBJ1-5, with D unresolved. There are 14 residues in the CDR3. V was pared by 7 bases and J by 7 bases, with 17 bases between. The V gene's germline CDR1 is MDHEN and CDR2 SYDVKM. CDR3 protein: CASILIAGGQPQHF. The DNA of the CDR3 is TGTGCCAGCATCCTAATAGCGGGAGGCCAGCCCCAGCATTTT.

This chain joins TRBV7-8 and TRBJ1-1; D gene unclear. With 2 bases removed from V and 3 bases from J, the gap between germline ends came to 10 bases. The CDR3 has 14 residues. Germline CDR1 reads SGHVS; CDR2 reads FQNEAQ. The CDR3 sequence is CASSLSSPDTEAFF. CDR3 nucleotides: TGTGCCAGCAGCTTAAGTTCCCCGGACACTGAAGCTTTCTTT.

The chain's CDR3 is CSVRLAGGYNEQFF. The CDR3 region has the DNA TGCAGCGTTAGACTAGCGGGAGGTTACAATGAGCAGTTCTTC. This chain uses TRBV29-1 with TRBJ2-1; 13 bases align to TRBD2. The J segment lost 4 bases and the V segment lost 5 bases, leaving 2 bases of the junction unmatched. The CDR3 length is 14 residues. CDR1 SQVTM and CDR2 ANQGSEA come from the germline V gene.

This clone appeared once. This sequence joins TRBV3-1 (or the pseudogene TRBV3-2) and TRBJ2-6; D possibly corresponds to TRBD1 (5 bases). Germline assignment: CDR1 LGHDT and CDR2 YNNKEL (reference sequence). CDR3 length equals 15 residues. Trimming shortened V by 1 base and J by 1 base, and 5 bases separated the two germline ends. DNA for the CDR3: TGTGCCAGCAGCCAAGCAGGGTCTGGGGCCAACGTCCTGACTTTC. Translated: CASSQAGSGANVLTF.

The table lists this clone with many counts. The chain has TRBV18 and TRBJ2-2, with a tentative D call TRBD2 (6 bases). This CDR3 is 16 amino acids long. The V end was cut by 3 bases, the J end by 5 bases, with 16 bases between. Germline CDR1 and CDR2: KGHSH and LQKENI. Here the CDR3 reads CASSPFLAAGTGELFF. The CDR3 nucleotides read TGTGCCAGCTCACCGTTTTTAGCTGCGGGGACCGGGGAGCTGTTTTTT. The variable domain in full, with the rest retrieved from reference TRBV18 and TRBJ2-2, is NAGVMQNPRHLVRRRGQEARLRCSPMKGHSHVYWYRQLPEEGLKFMVYLQKENIIDESGMPKERFSAEFPKEGPSILRIQQVVRGDSAAYFCASSPFLAAGTGELFFGEGSRLTVL.

The V call is TRBV12-3 or TRBV12-4, the J call TRBJ2-3; no reliable D call. The V end was cut by 5 bases, the J end by 2 bases, with 5 bases between. This CDR3 is 12 amino acids long. This chain's CDR3 is CASSPFTDTQYF. CDR3 coding DNA: TGTGCCAGCAGTCCCTTCACAGATACGCAGTATTTT.

This chain links TRBV18 with TRBJ2-2, with 11 bases aligning to TRBD2. CDR3 length: 16 amino acids. CDR1 is KGHSH and CDR2 is LQKENI in the germline V gene. After removal of 3 bases from V and 3 bases from J, the junction contained 3 bases not matched to a gene. CDR3 residues: CASSPPGLADTGELFF. The CDR3 region has the DNA TGTGCCAGCTCACCTCCGGGACTAGCGGACACCGGGGAGCTGTTTTTT.